The 27 T cell receptor beta chains listed next were all sequenced from one sample in a study of cytomegalovirus exposure and HLA in healthy donors. 60 Vbeta and 13 Jbeta primers were used in PCR. Measured with immunoSEQ multiplex PCR; TCRdb has only the in-frame clones, and not every one. The sample records about 140,000 clones, 55% to 80% being singletons. Sequencing was carried out using PBMCs. These receptors were obtained from a woman between 40 and 55 years old in good health and CMV-seronegative.

This chain's CDR3 is CASSVAGSAAGDTQYF. As DNA, the CDR3 is TGTGCCAGCAGCGTAGCGGGATCCGCCGCGGGGGATACGCAGTATTTT. V is TRBV9 and J is TRBJ2-3, with D possibly being TRBD2 (6 bases). The CDR3 length is 16 residues. V gave up 0 bases and J gave up 6 bases, with 17 bases separating them. Germline assignment: CDR1 SGDLS and CDR2 YYNGEE. Drawing the rest from reference TRBV9 and TRBJ2-3, the complete variable domain is DSGVTQTPKHLITATGQRVTLRCSPRSGDLSVYWYQQSLDQGLQFLIQYYNGEERAKGNILERFSAQQFPDLHSELNLSSLELGDSALYFCASSVAGSAAGDTQYFGPGTRLTVL.

The rearrangement links TRBV30 to TRBJ1-2; a possible D gene is TRBD1 (6 bases). Deletions cut 0 bases from V and 8 bases from J, with 10 bases between. Germline CDR1 GTSNPN, CDR2 SVGIG (reference sequence). The length of the CDR3 is 12 residues. CDR3 DNA: TGTGCCTGGAGTGTCGACAGGCAGGGCTACACCTTC. Translated: CAWSVDRQGYTF.

The chain couples TRBV5-4 to TRBJ1-2, with D unclear. This CDR3 contains 13 residues. V lost 2 bases to trimming and J lost 4 bases, with 9 bases between them. Looked up from germline, CDR1 is SGHNT and CDR2 is YYREEE (reference sequence). CDR3 DNA sequence: TGTGCCAGCAGCTTTGGGGAGTCCTATGGCTACACCTTC. Residues: CASSFGESYGYTF. Looking up the rest from reference TRBV5-4 and TRBJ1-2 gives the full variable domain: ETGVTQSPTHLIKTRGQQVTLRCSSQSGHNTVSWYQQALGQGPQFIFQYYREEENGRGNFPPRFSGLQFPNYSSELNVNALELDDSALYLCASSFGESYGYTFGSGTRLTVV.

The V and J genes are TRBV5-1 and TRBJ2-3; 7 positions match TRBD1. The germline V gene has CDR1 SGHRS and CDR2 YFSETQ. The CDR3 length is 15 residues. The trim removed 4 bases at V and 4 bases at J, leaving 9 bases unmatched. In DNA form, the CDR3 reads TGCGCCAGCAGCCGACAGGGTGTATCGTCAGATACGCAGTATTTT. It encodes CASSRQGVSSDTQYF. The variable domain in full, with the rest retrieved from reference TRBV5-1 and TRBJ2-3, is KAGVTQTPRYLIKTRGQQVTLSCSPISGHRSVSWYQQTPGQGLQFLFEYFSETQRNKGNFPGRFSGRQFSNSRSEMNVSTLELGDSALYLCASSRQGVSSDTQYFGPGTRLTVL.

The V gene is TRBV4-1, the J gene TRBJ1-4; D unresolved. In germline, CDR1 is MGHRA, CDR2 YSYEKL. Trimming removed 3 bases from V and 3 bases from J, with 11 bases in between. The CDR3 runs 15 residues. The CDR3, as DNA: TGCGCCAGCAGCCACCTAGCCTTAGCTAATGAAAAACTGTTTTTT. This sequence encodes CASSHLALANEKLFF.

The rearrangement joins TRBV6-5 to TRBJ1-2; TRBD1 agrees at 10 bases. J gave up 2 bases and V 5 bases, and 2 bases lay outside the gene matches. The CDR3 extends over 14 amino acids. Per the germline V gene, CDR1 is MNHEY and CDR2 is SVGAGI. The chain's CDR3 is CASSADRGNYGYTF. As DNA, the CDR3 is TGTGCCAGCAGTGCGGACAGGGGGAACTATGGCTACACCTTC.

V gene TRBV30 combines with J gene TRBJ1-1; D is unclear. The CDR3 is 11 amino acids. V was shortened by 4 bases and J by 5 bases, with 8 bases between the two germline ends. CDR1 is GTSNPN and CDR2 is SVGIG in the germline V gene (reference sequence). This chain's CDR3 is CAWILYTEAFF. The CDR3 nucleotides are TGTGCCTGGATCCTATATACTGAAGCTTTCTTT.

CDR3 loop: CAWSVGTGKRAQHF. CDR3 DNA: TGTGCCTGGAGTGTGGGGACAGGGAAGAGGGCCCAGCATTTT. The rearrangement joins TRBV30 to TRBJ1-5; TRBD1 matches 9 bases. From germline, CDR1 is GTSNPN and CDR2 SVGIG (reference sequence). The CDR3 totals 14 residues. The J segment lost 11 bases and the V segment lost 0 bases, leaving 8 bases of the junction unmatched.

The chain links TRBV15 to TRBJ2-3, with D maybe TRBD2 (5 bases). CDR3 size: 17 residues. Germline lookup yields CDR1 LNHNV and CDR2 YYDKDF (reference sequence). Trimming cost V 3 bases and J 5 bases, with 21 bases left between them. The CDR3 DNA sequence: TGTGCCACCAGCAGCGGGCTGACCCGGGGTCCTTTAGATACGCAGTATTTT. The encoded protein is CATSSGLTRGPLDTQYF.

V gene TRBV13 combines with J gene TRBJ2-3; 8 positions match TRBD2. In germline, CDR1 is PRHDT, CDR2 FYEKMQ (reference sequence). This CDR3 contains 15 residues. V trimming: 5 bases; J trimming: 2 bases; junction bases outside the gene matches: 6. The CDR3 reads CASSPAGVYTDTQYF. In DNA, the CDR3 is TGTGCCAGCAGCCCAGCGGGGGTGTACACAGATACGCAGTATTTT.

The chain combines TRBV4-2 with TRBJ1-4, with 10 bases lining up with TRBD1. The CDR3 length is 14 residues. Per germline, CDR1 LGHNA and CDR2 YNFKEQ. V trimming: 10 bases; J trimming: 7 bases; junction bases outside the gene matches: 9. The CDR3, as DNA: TGTGCCATTGCCGTGGGACAGGGGTCTGAAAAACTGTTTTTT. Residues: CAIAVGQGSEKLFF.

This clone was seen just once. The chain is built from TRBV6-5 and TRBJ1-5, with D tentatively TRBD1 (5 bases). V was pared by 5 bases and J by 0 bases, with 8 bases between. The CDR3 covers 14 residues. The germline CDR1 and CDR2 sequences are MNHEY and SVGAGI. The CDR3 reads CASSRDSSNQPQHF. The CDR3 DNA reads TGTGCCAGCAGTAGAGACAGTAGCAATCAGCCCCAGCATTTT.

V gene TRBV2 combines with J gene TRBJ1-2; D remains unclear. Between the trimmed V and J ends, which lost 3 bases and 8 bases, there was a span of 10 bases. The CDR3 has 12 amino acids. Germline V gives CDR1 SNHLY, CDR2 FYNNEI. The CDR3 loop is CASSERVGGYTF. The CDR3 coding sequence is TGTGCCAGCAGTGAGAGGGTGGGGGGCTACACCTTC.

The rearrangement uses TRBV5-1 and TRBJ1-5, with 7 nucleotides matching TRBD1. Looked up from germline, CDR1 is SGHRS and CDR2 is YFSETQ. V lost 4 bases, J lost 3 bases, and 4 bases stayed unmatched. The CDR3 sequence is 14 residues long. The CDR3 protein is CASSGGQDNQPQHF. As DNA, the CDR3 is TGCGCCAGCAGCGGCGGACAGGACAATCAGCCCCAGCATTTT.

The CDR3 loop reads CASRQDPRANYGYTF. The CDR3 region has the DNA TGCGCCAGCAGACAGGACCCTAGGGCAAACTATGGCTACACCTTC. The chain carries TRBV4-1 and TRBJ1-2, with a weak D call TRBD1 (5 bases). V lost 6 bases and J 2 bases, leaving 16 bases between the germline ends. Germline V gene data show CDR1 as MGHRA and CDR2 as YSYEKL. There are 15 residues in the CDR3.

This clone was recorded a few times. This chain connects TRBV19 to TRBJ2-1, with D possibly matching TRBD2 (5 bases). The CDR3 extends over 13 amino acids. V was clipped by 4 bases and J by 10 bases, with 14 bases between them. CDR1 and CDR2 from the germline V gene are LNHDA and SQIVND (reference sequence). CDR3 sequence reads: CASSTLDLAEQFF. The CDR3 nucleotides are TGTGCCAGTAGTACACTAGACCTGGCGGAGCAGTTCTTC.

This clone was seen only a few times. The J gene is TRBJ1-1, the V gene TRBV15; D gene uncertain. Trimming cost V 1 base and J 0 bases, with 9 bases left between them. The CDR3 totals 15 residues. The germline V gene has CDR1 LNHNV and CDR2 YYDKDF (reference sequence). The CDR3 DNA follows: TGTGCCACCAGCAGAGGGGCTCTCCTGAACACTGAAGCTTTCTTT. This translates into CATSRGALLNTEAFF. Together with reference TRBV15 and TRBJ1-1, the CDR3 gives the full variable domain: DAMVIQNPRYQVTQFGKPVTLSCSQTLNHNVMYWYQQKSSQAPKLLFHYYDKDFNNEADTPDNFQSRRPNTSFCFLDIRSPGLGDTAMYLCATSRGALLNTEAFFGQGTRLTVV.

CDR3 amino acids: CASSSRQGGEKLFF. The CDR3 coding sequence is TGTGCCAGCAGCTCCCGACAGGGCGGAGAAAAACTGTTTTTT. The gene calls are TRBV7-9 and TRBJ1-4; TRBD1 agrees at 7 bases. The CDR3 has 14 residues. Trimming removed 4 bases from V and 8 bases from J; junction bases left unmatched: 7. Per the germline V gene, CDR1 is SEHNR and CDR2 is FQNEAQ (reference sequence). The full variable domain, in which reference TRBV7-9 and TRBJ1-4 provide the parts outside the CDR3, is DTGVSQNPRHKITKRGQNVTFRCDPISEHNRLYWYRQTLGQGPEFLTYFQNEAQLEKSRLLSDRFSAERPKGSFSTLEIQRTEQGDSAMYLCASSSRQGGEKLFFGSGTQLSVL.

V gene TRBV4-2 combines with J gene TRBJ1-1; TRBD1 is a possible D gene (6 bases). Germline lookup yields CDR1 LGHNA and CDR2 YNFKEQ. The CDR3 covers 14 residues. The V end lost 0 bases, the J end lost 7 bases, and 12 bases lay between the germline ends. In nucleotides, the CDR3 is TGTGCCAGCAGCCAAGAGGGGACACCACTTGAAGCTTTCTTT. Protein product: CASSQEGTPLEAFF.

The V and J genes are TRBV4-1 and TRBJ2-7, with a tentative D call TRBD1 (6 bases). Germline V gene lookup returns CDR1 MGHRA and CDR2 YSYEKL. This CDR3 contains 14 residues. V dropped 0 bases and J dropped 3 bases, with 9 bases sitting between them. The DNA for the CDR3 is TGCGCCAGCAGCCAAGAGGGACAAATCTACGAGCAGTACTTC. Translating it yields CASSQEGQIYEQYF.

The chain joins TRBV6-1 to TRBJ1-5, with no clear D. Germline V gives CDR1 MNHNS, CDR2 SASEGT. The V end was cut by 5 bases, the J end by 4 bases, with 9 bases between. This CDR3 spans 13 amino acids. Here the CDR3 DNA reads TGTGCCAGCAGTACCGAGGTGAATCAGCCCCAGCATTTT. It is translated as CASSTEVNQPQHF.

The chain carries TRBV10-3 and TRBJ1-4; TRBD1 might be the D (6 bases). CDR3 length: 13 residues. V lost 8 bases and J lost 4, with 11 bases in between. Germline V lookup: CDR1 ENHRY, CDR2 SYGVKD. The CDR3 DNA follows: TGTGCCATCTCGGACAGCCTTAATGAAAAACTGTTTTTT. Amino acids: CAISDSLNEKLFF.

The chain has TRBV4-3 and TRBJ2-5, with D possibly TRBD1 on 7 matching bases. In germline, CDR1 is LGHNA, CDR2 YSLEER. Between the trimmed V and J ends, which lost 1 base and 3 bases, there was a span of 12 bases. The CDR3 contains 15 residues. In nucleotides, the CDR3 is TGCGCCAGCAGCCAAGTGGCCAGGGGGGAAGAGACCCAGTACTTC. This gives the protein CASSQVARGEETQYF.

The table lists this clone with a few counts. The chain uses TRBV12-5 and TRBJ1-1, with a tentative D call TRBD1 (6 bases). Trimming left V 8 bases short and J 1 base short, with 17 bases between. This CDR3 has 15 residues. The germline gives CDR1 LGHNT, CDR2 FRNRAP. The CDR3 nucleotides are TGTGCTAGTTCCCCCGGCCTGACAGGGAACACTGAAGCTTTCTTT. It encodes CASSPGLTGNTEAFF.

This clone was detected only a few times. The J gene is TRBJ2-7, the V gene TRBV14; TRBD1 aligns across 11 bases. CDR1 SGHDN and CDR2 FVKESK come from the germline V gene. CDR3 length equals 13 residues. The J segment lost 6 bases and the V segment lost 5 bases, leaving 3 bases of the junction unmatched. The CDR3, as DNA: TGTGCCAGCAGCTGGACAGGGGGCGGCGAGCAGTACTTC. Translating gives CASSWTGGGEQYF.

The CDR3 reads CASSSGEGGTEAFF. The CDR3 nucleotides read TGTGCCAGCAGCTCCGGGGAAGGTGGCACTGAAGCTTTCTTT. The chain joins TRBV7-3 to TRBJ1-1; D unclear. CDR1 SGHTA and CDR2 FQGTGA come from the germline V gene. CDR3 length: 14 residues. With 4 bases removed from V and 4 bases from J, the gap between germline ends came to 13 bases. The whole variable domain, filled in from reference TRBV7-3 and TRBJ1-1, reads GAGVSQTPSNKVTEKGKYVELRCDPISGHTALYWYRQSLGQGPEFLIYFQGTGAADDSGLPNDRFFAVRPEGSVSTLKIQRTERGDSAVYLCASSSGEGGTEAFFGQGTRLTVV.

The gene calls are TRBV5-4 and TRBJ1-1, with D unclear. CDR1 and CDR2 from the germline V gene are SGHNT and YYREEE (reference sequence). V lost 5 bases and J lost 7, with 12 bases in between. The CDR3 loop spans 12 amino acids. The CDR3 coding sequence is TGTGCCAGCAGGATAGGAGGGAGTGAAGCTTTCTTT. Protein: CASRIGGSEAFF.